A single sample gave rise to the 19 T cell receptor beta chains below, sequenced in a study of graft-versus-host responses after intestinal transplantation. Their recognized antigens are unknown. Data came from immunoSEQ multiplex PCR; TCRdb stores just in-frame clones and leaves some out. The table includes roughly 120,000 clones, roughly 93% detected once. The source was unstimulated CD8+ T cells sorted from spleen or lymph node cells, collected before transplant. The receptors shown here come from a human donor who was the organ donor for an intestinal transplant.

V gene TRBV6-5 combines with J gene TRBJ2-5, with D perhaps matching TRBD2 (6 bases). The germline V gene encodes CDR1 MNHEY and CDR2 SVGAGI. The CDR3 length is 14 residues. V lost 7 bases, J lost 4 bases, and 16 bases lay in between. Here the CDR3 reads CASTSFGRGETQYF. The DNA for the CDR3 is TGTGCCAGCACCTCGTTTGGGCGGGGAGAGACCCAGTACTTC.

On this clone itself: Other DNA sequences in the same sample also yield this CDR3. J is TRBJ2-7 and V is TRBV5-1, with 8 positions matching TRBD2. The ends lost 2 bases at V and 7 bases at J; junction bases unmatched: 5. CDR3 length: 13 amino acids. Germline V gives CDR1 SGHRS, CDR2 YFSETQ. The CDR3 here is CASSFAGGWEQYF. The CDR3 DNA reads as TGCGCCAGCAGCTTTGCGGGGGGTTGGGAGCAGTACTTC. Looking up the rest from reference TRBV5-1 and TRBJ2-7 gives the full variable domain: KAGVTQTPRYLIKTRGQQVTLSCSPISGHRSVSWYQQTPGQGLQFLFEYFSETQRNKGNFPGRFSGRQFSNSRSEMNVSTLELGDSALYLCASSFAGGWEQYFGPGTRLTVT.

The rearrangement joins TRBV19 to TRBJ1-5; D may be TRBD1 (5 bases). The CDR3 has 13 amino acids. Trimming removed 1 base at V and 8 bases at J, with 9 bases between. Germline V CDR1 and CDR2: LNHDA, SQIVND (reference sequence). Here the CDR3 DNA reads TGTGCCAGTAGTATAGTGGGGACGAAGCCCCAGCATTTT. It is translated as CASSIVGTKPQHF.

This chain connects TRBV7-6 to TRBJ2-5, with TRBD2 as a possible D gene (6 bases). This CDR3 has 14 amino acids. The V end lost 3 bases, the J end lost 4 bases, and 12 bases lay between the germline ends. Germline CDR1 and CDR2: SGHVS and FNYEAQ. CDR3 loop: CASSFGSGRETQYF. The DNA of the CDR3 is TGTGCCAGCAGCTTTGGTAGCGGCAGAGAGACCCAGTACTTC. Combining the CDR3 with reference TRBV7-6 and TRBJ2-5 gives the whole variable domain GAGVSQSPRYKVTKRGQDVALRCDPISGHVSLYWYRQALGQGPEFLTYFNYEAQQDKSGLPNDRFSAERPEGSISTLTIQRTEQRDSAMYRCASSFGSGRETQYFGPGTRLLVL.

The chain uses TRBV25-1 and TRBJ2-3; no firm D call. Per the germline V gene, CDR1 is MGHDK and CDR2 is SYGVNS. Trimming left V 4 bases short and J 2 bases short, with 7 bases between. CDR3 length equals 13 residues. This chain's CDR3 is CASSGRYTDTQYF. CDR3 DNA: TGTGCCAGCAGTGGCAGGTACACAGATACGCAGTATTTT.

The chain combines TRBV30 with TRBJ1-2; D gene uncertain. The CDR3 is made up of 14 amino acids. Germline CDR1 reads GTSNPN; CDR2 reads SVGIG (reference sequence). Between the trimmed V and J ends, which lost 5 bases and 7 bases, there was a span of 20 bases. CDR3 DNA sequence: TGTGCCTGGGAAGGAGGCTTCGGGGTAGGTGGCTACACCTTC. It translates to CAWEGGFGVGGYTF.

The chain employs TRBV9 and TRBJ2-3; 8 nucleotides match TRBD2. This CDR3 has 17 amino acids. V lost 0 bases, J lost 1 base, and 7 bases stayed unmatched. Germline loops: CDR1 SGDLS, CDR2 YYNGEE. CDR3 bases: TGTGCCAGCAGCGTAGCTACGCGGCGGGAGGGCACAGATACGCAGTATTTT. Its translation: CASSVATRREGTDTQYF.

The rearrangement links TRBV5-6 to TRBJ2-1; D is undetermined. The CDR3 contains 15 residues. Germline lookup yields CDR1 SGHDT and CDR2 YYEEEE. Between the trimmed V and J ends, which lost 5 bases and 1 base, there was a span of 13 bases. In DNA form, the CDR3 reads TGTGCCAGCAGTCGCCCTTTAGGGTCCTACAATGAGCAGTTCTTC. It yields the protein CASSRPLGSYNEQFF.

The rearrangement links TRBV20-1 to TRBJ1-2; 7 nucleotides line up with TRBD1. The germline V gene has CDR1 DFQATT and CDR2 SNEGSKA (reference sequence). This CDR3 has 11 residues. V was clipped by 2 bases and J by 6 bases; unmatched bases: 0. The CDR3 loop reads CSARTGDGYTF. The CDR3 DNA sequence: TGCAGTGCTAGAACAGGGGATGGCTACACCTTC.

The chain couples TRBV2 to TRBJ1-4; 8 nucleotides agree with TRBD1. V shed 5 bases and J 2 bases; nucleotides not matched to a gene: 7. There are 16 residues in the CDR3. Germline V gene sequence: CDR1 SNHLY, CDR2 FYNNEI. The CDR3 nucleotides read TGTGCCAGCAGTAAGGGGGACAGGCCTACTAATGAAAAACTGTTTTTT. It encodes CASSKGDRPTNEKLFF.

As DNA, the CDR3 is TGTGCCAGCAGCAGGACAGGGGGCGGTGAGACCCAGTACTTC. Translating it yields CASSRTGGGETQYF. V gene TRBV9 combines with J gene TRBJ2-5; 11 bases fit TRBD1. CDR3 length equals 14 residues. With V trimmed by 4 bases and J by 5 bases, 4 bases remained unmatched. Germline lookup yields CDR1 SGDLS and CDR2 YYNGEE.

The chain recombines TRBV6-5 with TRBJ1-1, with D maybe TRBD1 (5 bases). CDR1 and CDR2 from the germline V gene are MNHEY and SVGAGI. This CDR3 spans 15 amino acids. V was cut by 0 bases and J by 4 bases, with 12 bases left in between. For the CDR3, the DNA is TGTGCCAGCAGTTACTCAGAGGGGAGAGGCACTGAAGCTTTCTTT. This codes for CASSYSEGRGTEAFF.

CDR3 amino acids: CASSLTNTEAFF. The CDR3 coding sequence is TGTGCCAGCAGTCTAACAAACACTGAAGCTTTCTTT. J is TRBJ1-1 and V is TRBV25-1, with D unclear. Germline V CDR1 and CDR2: MGHDK, SYGVNS. V was trimmed by 5 bases and J by 2 bases, leaving 6 bases between them. The length of the CDR3 is 12 residues.

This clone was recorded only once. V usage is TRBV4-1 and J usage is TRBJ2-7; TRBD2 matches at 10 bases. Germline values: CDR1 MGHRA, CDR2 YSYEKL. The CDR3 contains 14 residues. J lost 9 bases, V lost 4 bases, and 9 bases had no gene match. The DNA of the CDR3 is TGCGCCAGCAGCCCAATAGGACTAGCGGCTATGCAGTACTTC. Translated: CASSPIGLAAMQYF.

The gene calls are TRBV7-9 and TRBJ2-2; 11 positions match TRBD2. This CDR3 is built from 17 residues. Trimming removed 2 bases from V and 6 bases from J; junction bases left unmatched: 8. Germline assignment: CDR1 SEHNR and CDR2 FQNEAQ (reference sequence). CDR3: CASSLWGTSGRAGELFF. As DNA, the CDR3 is TGTGCCAGCAGCTTATGGGGTACTAGCGGGAGAGCCGGGGAGCTGTTTTTT.

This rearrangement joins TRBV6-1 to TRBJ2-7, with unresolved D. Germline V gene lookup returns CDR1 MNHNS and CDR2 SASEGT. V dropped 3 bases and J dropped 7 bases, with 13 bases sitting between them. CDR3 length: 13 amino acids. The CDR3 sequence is CASSDLSLGEQYF. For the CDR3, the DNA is TGTGCCAGCAGTGATCTTTCCTTGGGAGAGCAGTACTTC.

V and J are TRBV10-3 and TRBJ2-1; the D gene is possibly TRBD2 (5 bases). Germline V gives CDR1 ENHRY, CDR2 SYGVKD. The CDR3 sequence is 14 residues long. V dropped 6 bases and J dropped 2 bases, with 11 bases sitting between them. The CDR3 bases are TGTGCCATCAGGAGGGAGATAGCCTACAATGAGCAGTTCTTC. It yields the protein CAIRREIAYNEQFF.

In nucleotides, the CDR3 is TGTGCCAGCTCAACCGGCGAATTCTACGAGCAGTACTTC. This encodes CASSTGEFYEQYF. The rearrangement joins TRBV9 to TRBJ2-7; D unclear. CDR3 length: 13 residues. V lost 7 bases to trimming and J lost 3 bases, with 14 bases between them. From germline, CDR1 is SGDLS and CDR2 YYNGEE.

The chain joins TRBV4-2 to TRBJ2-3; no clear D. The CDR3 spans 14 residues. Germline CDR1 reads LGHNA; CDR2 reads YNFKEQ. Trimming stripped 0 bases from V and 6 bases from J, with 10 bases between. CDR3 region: CASSQEELDDTQYF. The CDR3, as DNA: TGTGCCAGCAGCCAAGAGGAGCTCGACGATACGCAGTATTTT.